A selection of T cell receptor beta chains follows, all from one sample in a study of T cells in Graves' hyperthyroidism and ophthalmopathy. TCRdb itself ran the multiplex PCR reads through MiXCR, one entry per CDR3 protein. The data contain roughly 400,000 distinct CDR3 sequences, 15% to 19% of them singletons. The sample comprised blood. All receptors come from a woman in her late teens or twenties with Graves' hyperthyroidism that later progressed to Graves' ophthalmopathy. Each CDR3 is given with its conserved first and last residue. Each record gives: D gene, clone size, V gene, CDR3 length, J gene, CDR3 DNA, CDR3 protein. A D gene is named only where the DNA matches it firmly. The size field is filled for only some rows; it gives once, few, many or a size class.

NA,many,TRBV27,14,TRBJ1-1,TGTGCCAGCAGTTCGGGGACGGCGAACACTGAAGCTTTCTTT,CASSSGTANTEAFF
TRBD2,many,TRBV9,15,TRBJ2-7,TGTGCCAGCAGCGTAGTAGCTAGCGGGAGATACGAGCAGTACTTC,CASSVVASGRYEQYF
NA,many,TRBV7-2,15,TRBJ1-5,TGTGCCAGCAGCGCTCAGGGTCTAAGCAATCAGCCCCAGCATTTT,CASSAQGLSNQPQHF
NA,few,TRBV18,17,TRBJ2-3,TGTGCCAGCTCTCCGGAAACCAGGCGATATTTGTCAGATACGCAGTATTTT,CASSPETRRYLSDTQYF
NA,many,TRBV6-1,13,TRBJ2-7,TGTGCCAGCAGTCCTGCCAGGGGGGAGGAGCAGTACTTC,CASSPARGEEQYF
NA,NA,TRBV3-1,15,TRBJ2-7,TGTGCCAGCAGCCAAGATTGGGCTTTCCCCTACGAGCAGTACTTC,CASSQDWAFPYEQYF
NA,many,TRBV7-9,16,TRBJ2-5,TGTGCCAGCAGCCCTCCAGGGTCACGAGGAGAAGAGACCCAGTACTTC,CASSPPGSRGEETQYF
NA,many,TRBV7-2,15,TRBJ2-7,TGTGCCAGCAGCTTAGTAGGGACGGGAACCTACGAGCAGTACTTC,CASSLVGTGTYEQYF
NA,NA,TRBV12-3/TRBV12-4,17,TRBJ2-7,TGTGCCAGCAGTCCCGGCGTAGGCTCCCAAGATCCTTACGAGCAGTACTTC,CASSPGVGSQDPYEQYF
NA,many,TRBV28,13,TRBJ2-1,TGTGCCAGCAGGACTCCGGGGCTTGATGAGCAGTTCTTC,CASRTPGLDEQFF
NA,many,TRBV7-2,14,TRBJ1-5,TGTGCCAGCAGCTTAGTGCTCAATGGTCAGCCCCAGCATTTT,CASSLVLNGQPQHF
TRBD1,many,TRBV28,14,TRBJ1-2,TGTGCCAGCTCATGGGGCAGGGGGAACTATGGCTACACCTTC,CASSWGRGNYGYTF
NA,NA,TRBV27,13,TRBJ1-5,TGTGCCAGCGCATTAGGAGCCGCCCAGCCCCAGCATTTT,CASALGAAQPQHF
TRBD2,NA,TRBV4-1,15,TRBJ2-1,TGCGCCAGCAGCCAAGATCATACTAGCGGTAATGAGCAGTTCTTC,CASSQDHTSGNEQFF
NA,NA,TRBV29-1,15,TRBJ2-7,TGCAGCGTTGAATTTCTAACAGAGGGCTCCTACGAGCAGTACTTC,CSVEFLTEGSYEQYF
TRBD1,few,TRBV9,16,TRBJ2-2,TGTGCCAGCAGCCCTGGGACAGGGCTTTACACCGGGGAGCTGTTTTTT,CASSPGTGLYTGELFF
NA,many,TRBV3-1,13,TRBJ2-7,TGTGCCAGCAGTCCCGCCAGCTCCTACGAGCAGTACTTC,CASSPASSYEQYF
NA,NA,TRBV19,15,TRBJ1-4,TGTGCCAGTAGTCCGGACGGTGCAACTAATGAAAAACTGTTTTTT,CASSPDGATNEKLFF
NA,NA,TRBV15,15,TRBJ1-1,TGTGCCACCAGCAGAGGGATGGGGCCGAACACTGAAGCTTTCTTT,CATSRGMGPNTEAFF
TRBD1,few,TRBV5-1,14,TRBJ2-5,TGCGCCAGCAGATCGGGACAGGGGACCGAGACCCAGTACTTC,CASRSGQGTETQYF